What follows are 15 T cell receptor beta chains derived from one specimen sequenced in a study of OX40 agonist ivuxolimab in advanced cancers. The data were produced by immunoSEQ multiplex PCR, yet TCRdb's version contains in-frame clones alone and is incomplete. The data show about 61,000 clones, 87% seen once. This sample comprised CD4+ or CD8+ T cells sorted from blood, obtained in a trial of the OX40 agonist ivuxolimab. Source of these receptors: an adult with an advanced solid tumor such as melanoma, head and neck, liver or kidney cancer.

The rearrangement uses TRBV25-1 and TRBJ1-4; 9 bases are a match to TRBD1. The germline V gene encodes CDR1 MGHDK and CDR2 SYGVNS. The length of the CDR3 is 17 residues. Losses at the gene ends were 3 bases for V and 8 bases for J; bases not matched to a gene: 13. The CDR3 is CASSDNWDREGREKLFF. CDR3 in DNA: TGTGCCAGCAGTGATAACTGGGACAGGGAAGGTCGCGAAAAACTGTTTTTT.

This chain links TRBV14 with TRBJ2-2; D gene uncertain. The V and J ends lost 1 base and 6 bases respectively, with 12 bases between them. Looked up from germline, CDR1 is SGHDN and CDR2 is FVKESK. The CDR3 is 15 amino acids. The CDR3 coding sequence is TGTGCCAGCAGCCAAGTTCCCGGAAGGGCCGGGGAGCTGTTTTTT. This gives the protein CASSQVPGRAGELFF. Full variable domain (outside the CDR3, taken from reference TRBV14 and TRBJ2-2): EAGVTQFPSHSVIEKGQTVTLRCDPISGHDNLYWYRRVMGKEIKFLLHFVKESKQDESGMPNNRFLAERTGGTYSTLKVQPAELEDSGVYFCASSQVPGRAGELFFGEGSRLTVL.

The chain is built from TRBV2 and TRBJ1-5; weak D call: TRBD1 (5 bases). CDR3 size: 16 residues. Germline lookup yields CDR1 SNHLY and CDR2 FYNNEI. V lost 4 bases, J lost 2 bases, and 15 bases lay in between. DNA for the CDR3: TGTGCCAGCAGTGGGGGCGGGGGAATGGGCAATCAGCCCCAGCATTTT. This codes for CASSGGGGMGNQPQHF.

This chain links TRBV19 with TRBJ2-3; D is uncertain. The CDR3 covers 13 residues. Between the trimmed V and J ends, which lost 6 bases and 3 bases, there was a span of 10 bases. Germline lookup yields CDR1 LNHDA and CDR2 SQIVND (reference sequence). The CDR3 spells CASRLRSTDTQYF. CDR3 DNA: TGTGCCAGTAGACTAAGGTCGACAGATACGCAGTATTTT. The full variable domain, rest sourced from reference TRBV19 and TRBJ2-3, is DGGITQSPKYLFRKEGQNVTLSCEQNLNHDAMYWYRQDPGQGLRLIYYSQIVNDFQKGDIAEGYSVSREKKESFPLTVTSAQKNPTAFYLCASRLRSTDTQYFGPGTRLTVL.

This clone has only one observation. The V gene is TRBV6-6, the J gene TRBJ2-3, with 13 bases identical to TRBD2. In germline, CDR1 is MNHNY, CDR2 SVGAGI (reference sequence). J was trimmed by 4 bases and V by 6 bases; bases with no gene match: 1. The CDR3 sequence is 14 residues long. In DNA, the CDR3 is TGTGCCAGCAGAGGGACTAGCGGGGCAGATACGCAGTATTTT. Translation: CASRGTSGADTQYF.

This sequence joins TRBV28 and TRBJ1-2; D might be TRBD1 (6 bases). The V gene's germline CDR1 is MDHEN and CDR2 SYDVKM. V was clipped by 6 bases and J by 8 bases, with 16 bases between them. The CDR3 has 13 amino acids. CDR3 in DNA: TGTGCCAGCAGCCCCGGACAGTACATAGGCTACACCTTC. This encodes CASSPGQYIGYTF.

The CDR3 is CASRRPESGYTF. In DNA form, the CDR3 reads TGTGCCAGCAGGCGCCCCGAGAGCGGCTACACCTTC. The V call is TRBV5-4, the J call TRBJ1-2, with D unclear. The CDR3 sequence is 12 residues long. Germline V gives CDR1 SGHNT, CDR2 YYREEE (reference sequence). Between the trimmed V and J ends, which lost 5 bases and 8 bases, there was a span of 13 bases.

The chain is built from TRBV5-8 and TRBJ1-5, with 8 bases identical to TRBD1. V was pared by 4 bases and J by 2 bases, with 8 bases of the junction left unmatched. In germline, CDR1 is SGHTS, CDR2 YDEGEE. This CDR3 is 16 amino acids long. CDR3 residues: CASSPPTGDGNQPQHF. CDR3 coding DNA: TGTGCCAGCAGCCCTCCGACAGGGGATGGCAATCAGCCCCAGCATTTT.

J is TRBJ2-1 and V is TRBV5-5; D call uncertain. Germline V gene lookup returns CDR1 SGHKS and CDR2 YYEKEE (reference sequence). CDR3 length: 14 residues. V was cut by 1 base and J by 3 bases, with 8 bases left in between. The CDR3 reads CASSLNIYYNEQFF. In DNA, the CDR3 is TGTGCCAGCAGCTTGAACATCTACTACAATGAGCAGTTCTTC.

The chain employs TRBV7-3 and TRBJ2-2, with 10 bases fitting TRBD2. The V gene's germline CDR1 is SGHTA and CDR2 FQGTGA. The CDR3 extends over 15 amino acids. V shed 1 base and J 4 bases; nucleotides not matched to a gene: 0. The CDR3 coding sequence is TGTGCCAGCAGCTTAATAGCGGGGGGCACCGGGGAGCTGTTTTTT. It encodes CASSLIAGGTGELFF.

CDR3 nucleotides: TGTGCCAGCAGTGACAGTCCACTAGCGCGGTCCTACAATGAGCAGTTCTTC. Its protein is CASSDSPLARSYNEQFF. The V gene is TRBV2, the J gene TRBJ2-1; 7 bases map to TRBD2. This CDR3 has 17 amino acids. Trimming cost V 3 bases and J 1 base; bases outside gene matches: 9. Per germline, CDR1 SNHLY and CDR2 FYNNEI. Drawing the rest from reference TRBV2 and TRBJ2-1, the complete variable domain is EPEVTQTPSHQVTQMGQEVILRCVPISNHLYFYWYRQILGQKVEFLVSFYNNEISEKSEIFDDQFSVERPDGSNFTLKIRSTKLEDSAMYFCASSDSPLARSYNEQFFGPGTRLTVL.

This clone was counted a single time. The chain employs TRBV7-2 and TRBJ2-2, with 10 positions matching TRBD2. The V gene's germline CDR1 is SGHTA and CDR2 FQGNSA. CDR3 size: 17 residues. Trimming took 5 bases from V and 2 from J; bases not matched to a gene: 8. CDR3 region: CASSRASGGFNTGELFF. The DNA for the CDR3 is TGTGCCAGCAGCCGGGCTAGCGGGGGATTCAACACCGGGGAGCTGTTTTTT.

The chain employs TRBV7-8 and TRBJ2-3; 7 bases agree with TRBD1. The CDR3 length is 16 residues. V was clipped by 5 bases and J by 0 bases; unmatched bases: 8. The germline V gene has CDR1 SGHVS and CDR2 FQNEAQ. In DNA, the CDR3 is TGTGCCAGCAGCCCGAGGGGGCTCACTAGCACAGATACGCAGTATTTT. Translating it yields CASSPRGLTSTDTQYF.

The genes are TRBV6-5 and TRBJ1-3, with D perhaps TRBD1 (5 bases). The CDR3 runs to 13 residues. V was pared by 7 bases and J by 3 bases, with 10 bases between. Germline CDR1 reads MNHEY; CDR2 reads SVGAGI. The CDR3 DNA follows: TGTGCCAGCATCTCAGGGTTTGGAAACACCATATATTTT. This encodes CASISGFGNTIYF.

The chain recombines TRBV7-2 with TRBJ2-7, with D hard to call. Trimming removed 1 base at V and 8 bases at J, with 9 bases between. There are 12 residues in the CDR3. Germline lookup yields CDR1 SGHTA and CDR2 FQGNSA. CDR3 nucleotides: TGTGCCAGCAGCTTAGATTCCGGTCAGCAGTACTTC. Translation: CASSLDSGQQYF. The whole variable domain, filled in from reference TRBV7-2 and TRBJ2-7, reads GAGVSQSPSNKVTEKGKDVELRCDPISGHTALYWYRQSLGQGLEFLIYFQGNSAPDKSGLPSDRFSAERTGGSVSTLTIQRTQQEDSAVYLCASSLDSGQQYFGPGTRLTVT.